The sequence of this TCR beta chain was determined in a study of T cell responses to AZD1222 COVID-19 vaccine. Study outcomes and limitations: Spike-specific TCR breadth and depth rose after two AZD1222 doses. Close to half of all spike-specific TCRs reportedly target regions of the variants that are unmutated.

Some clones are missing from TCRdb's copy, which holds only in-frame ones; the method was immunoSEQ multiplex PCR. In the table there are 150,000 or so clones, around 91% of which are singletons. Concerning this clone: The antigen is undetermined.

Germline V gene data show CDR1 as SEHNR and CDR2 as FQNEAQ (reference sequence). V lost 9 bases and J lost 0; bases outside the gene matches: 6. This CDR3 spans 14 amino acids. The gene calls are TRBV7-9 and TRBJ2-7; 9 positions match TRBD1. This TCR was sampled from an adult who received the AZD1222 COVID-19 vaccine. The sequences come from peripheral blood, collected 28 days after the second AZD1222 dose. The CDR3 coding sequence is TGTGCCAGTGGGGACAGGGCGACCTCCTACGAGCAGTACTTC. Amino acids: CASGDRATSYEQYF.